What follows is one T cell receptor (beta chain) and its context. Measured with immunoSEQ multiplex PCR; TCRdb has only the in-frame clones, and not every one. Seen here are about 110,000 clones, approximately 80% observed once, and the top ten hold around 15%. Germline CDR1 and CDR2: MNHEY and SVGAGI. V dropped 6 bases and J dropped 5 bases, with 11 bases sitting between them. CDR3 length: 13 residues. The sample is drawn from a study of blood T cell repertoires in COVID-19. Study summary: The study drew acute and convalescent COVID-19 samples from the United States, Italy and Spain.

Sequencing was carried out using peripheral blood. J is TRBJ1-3 and V is TRBV6-5; D uncertain. This TCR derives from a woman aged 60-75 years with acute or convalescent COVID-19. In DNA form, the CDR3 reads TGTGCCAGCAGCCGGAGCGCCCGAAACACCATATATTTT. Translation gives CASSRSARNTIYF.